This TCR beta chain was recorded in a study of Graves' ophthalmopathy and Graves' hyperthyroidism. RNA transcripts provided the template for amplifying TCR beta CDR3 regions. An opening RT-PCR round employed HTBI primers and preceded a second-round multiplex PCR. TCRdb reprocessed the multiplex PCR reads via MiXCR and lists one record per CDR3 protein. The sample carries 450,000 to 600,000 distinct CDR3 sequences, less than 40% recorded once. With V trimmed by 2 bases and J by 2 bases, 3 bases remained unmatched. This CDR3 spans 14 amino acids. The germline V gene encodes CDR1 SGHKS and CDR2 YYEKEE (reference sequence). This clonotype came up many times.

Material: peripheral blood or thyroid tissue (not recorded which). The TCR comes from an adult man with Graves' hyperthyroidism. V is TRBV5-5 and J is TRBJ2-5, with 7 bases lining up with TRBD1. CDR3 amino acids: CASSFLTGQETQYF. The DNA for the CDR3 is TGTGCCAGCAGCTTTTTGACAGGGCAAGAGACCCAGTACTTC.